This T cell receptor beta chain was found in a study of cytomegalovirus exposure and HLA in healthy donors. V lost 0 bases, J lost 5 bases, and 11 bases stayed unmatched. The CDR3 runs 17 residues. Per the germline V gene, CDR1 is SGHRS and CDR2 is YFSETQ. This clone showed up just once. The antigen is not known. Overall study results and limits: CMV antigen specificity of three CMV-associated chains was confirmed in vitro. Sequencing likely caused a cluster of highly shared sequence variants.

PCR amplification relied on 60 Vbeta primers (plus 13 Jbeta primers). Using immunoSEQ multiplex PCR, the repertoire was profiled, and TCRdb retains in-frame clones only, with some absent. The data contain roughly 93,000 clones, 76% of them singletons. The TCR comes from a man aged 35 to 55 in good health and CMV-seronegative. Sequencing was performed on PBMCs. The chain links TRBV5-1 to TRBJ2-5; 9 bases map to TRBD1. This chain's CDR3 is CASSLVRTGEGRETQYF. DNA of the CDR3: TGCGCCAGCAGCTTGGTCCGGACAGGGGAAGGTAGGGAGACCCAGTACTTC.